The rows below give T cell receptor beta chains drawn from one sample of a study of shared clonotypes between healthy human individuals. Some clones are missing from TCRdb's copy, which holds only in-frame ones; the method was immunoSEQ multiplex PCR. The sample has about 2.4 million clones, 85% to 95% seen once. The sample comprised naive CD4+ T cells sorted from blood. The receptors derive from a man aged 18 to 30 in good health. Each CDR3 is given with its conserved first and last residue. D genes are given only for firm matches. Part of the rows lack a size; the others show once, few, many or a class for expanded clones.

CSVRGGETQYF	TGCAGCGTTAGAGGGGGGGAGACCCAGTACTTC	-	once	TRBV29-1	TRBJ2-5
CASSLAGQGAYEQYF	TGTGCCAGCAGCCTCGCGGGACAGGGGGCCTACGAGCAGTACTTC	TRBD1	-	TRBV6-5	TRBJ2-7
CAWSVNREYEQYF	TGTGCCTGGAGTGTAAACAGGGAATACGAGCAGTACTTC	-	once	TRBV30	TRBJ2-7
CASSEGYRAKLFF	TGTGCCAGCAGTGAAGGGTATCGAGCAAAACTGTTTTTT	-	-	TRBV2	TRBJ1-4
CASSAGTSGNEQFF	TGTGCCAGCAGCGCCGGGACTAGCGGCAATGAGCAGTTCTTC	TRBD2	-	TRBV5-4	TRBJ2-1
CASSYLRRGPQHF	TGTGCCAGCAGTTACCTCCGAAGGGGGCCCCAGCATTTT	-	-	TRBV28	TRBJ1-5
CASSLGGSEAFF	TGTGCCAGCAGCCTCGGGGGATCCGAAGCTTTCTTT	-	once	TRBV6-6	TRBJ1-1
CASSLVDGDEQFF	TGTGCCAGCAGCTTGGTGGACGGGGATGAGCAGTTCTTC	-	once	TRBV5-6	TRBJ2-1
CASSPPLYNEQFF	TGTGCCAGCTCACCCCCTCTCTACAATGAGCAGTTCTTC	-	-	TRBV18	TRBJ2-1
CATSFEGGETQYF	TGTGCCACCAGCTTCGAAGGTGGGGAGACCCAGTACTTC	-	-	TRBV15	TRBJ2-5
CASSPFQLTGAEQFF	TGTGCCAGCAGTCCTTTCCAGTTGACAGGGGCTGAGCAGTTCTTC	TRBD1	-	TRBV27	TRBJ2-1